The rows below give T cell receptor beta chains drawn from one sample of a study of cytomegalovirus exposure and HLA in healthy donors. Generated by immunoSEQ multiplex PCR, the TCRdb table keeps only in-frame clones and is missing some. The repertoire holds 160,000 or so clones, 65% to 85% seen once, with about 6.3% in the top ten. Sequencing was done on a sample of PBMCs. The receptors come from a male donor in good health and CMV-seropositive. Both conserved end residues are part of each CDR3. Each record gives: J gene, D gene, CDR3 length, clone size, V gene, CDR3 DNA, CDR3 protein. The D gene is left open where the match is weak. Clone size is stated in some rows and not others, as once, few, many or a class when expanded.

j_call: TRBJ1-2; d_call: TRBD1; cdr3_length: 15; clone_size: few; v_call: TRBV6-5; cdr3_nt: TGTGCCAGCAGTTACTCGCAGACAGGGCGCTATGGCTACACCTTC; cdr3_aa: CASSYSQTGRYGYTF
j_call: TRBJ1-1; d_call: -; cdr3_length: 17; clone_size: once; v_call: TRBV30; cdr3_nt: TGTGCCTGGAGTGTACCAGACAGCCAAGTTTCGAACACTGAAGCTTTCTTT; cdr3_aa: CAWSVPDSQVSNTEAFF
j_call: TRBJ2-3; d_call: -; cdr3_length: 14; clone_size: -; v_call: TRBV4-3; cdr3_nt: TGCGCCAGCAGCCTATCGACAAGCACAGATACGCAGTATTTT; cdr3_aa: CASSLSTSTDTQYF
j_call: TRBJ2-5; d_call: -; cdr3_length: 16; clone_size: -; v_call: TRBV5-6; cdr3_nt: TGTGCCAGCCTCGTTGCTAGCTCGTTCGCATATGAGACCCAGTACTTC; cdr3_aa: CASLVASSFAYETQYF
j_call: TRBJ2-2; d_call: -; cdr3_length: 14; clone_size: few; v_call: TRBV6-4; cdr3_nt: TGTGCCAGCAGTGGGGTACTAGGCGCCGGGGAGCTGTTTTTT; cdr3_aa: CASSGVLGAGELFF
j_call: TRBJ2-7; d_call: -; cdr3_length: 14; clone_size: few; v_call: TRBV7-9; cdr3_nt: TGTGCCAGCAGCTTCGACAGGCCCCTAGTTGAGCAGTACTTC; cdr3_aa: CASSFDRPLVEQYF
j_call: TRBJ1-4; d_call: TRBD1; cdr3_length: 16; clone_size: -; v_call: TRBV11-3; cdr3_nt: TGTGCCAGCAGCGGGCAGGGGGCACGGACTAATGAAAAACTGTTTTTT; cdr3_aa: CASSGQGARTNEKLFF
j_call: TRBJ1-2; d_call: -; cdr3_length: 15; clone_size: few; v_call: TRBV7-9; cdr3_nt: TGTGCCAGCAGCCCGCAGACAACCCCTAACTATGGCTACACCTTC; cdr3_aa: CASSPQTTPNYGYTF
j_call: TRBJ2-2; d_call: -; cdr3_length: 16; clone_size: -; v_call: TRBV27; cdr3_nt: TGTGCCAGCAGTTTAGACAGGACCTCGAACACCGGGGAGCTGTTTTTT; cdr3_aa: CASSLDRTSNTGELFF
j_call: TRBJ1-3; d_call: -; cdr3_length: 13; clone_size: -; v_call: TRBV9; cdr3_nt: TGTGCCAGCAGCTCCAACACGGGAAACACCATATATTTT; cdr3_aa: CASSSNTGNTIYF
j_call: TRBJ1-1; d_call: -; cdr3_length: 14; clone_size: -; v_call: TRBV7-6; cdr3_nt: TGTGCCAGCAGCCTCAGGGCGATGAACACTGAAGCTTTCTTT; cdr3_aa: CASSLRAMNTEAFF
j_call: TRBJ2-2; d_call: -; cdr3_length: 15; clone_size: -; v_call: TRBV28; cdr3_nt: TGTGCCAGCAGTCCCTCGGGACACTACACCGGGGAGCTGTTTTTT; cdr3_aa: CASSPSGHYTGELFF
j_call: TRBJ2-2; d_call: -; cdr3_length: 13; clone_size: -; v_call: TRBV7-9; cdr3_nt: TGTGCCAGCAGCTTTCGGGACTCCGGGGAGCTGTTTTTT; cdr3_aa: CASSFRDSGELFF
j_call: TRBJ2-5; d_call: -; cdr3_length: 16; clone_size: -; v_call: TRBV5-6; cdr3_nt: TGTGCCAGCAGCTTGCTACGCGGAGCAGAGGGAGAGACCCAGTACTTC; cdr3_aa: CASSLLRGAEGETQYF
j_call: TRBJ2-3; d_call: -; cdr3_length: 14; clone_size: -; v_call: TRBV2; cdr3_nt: TGTGCCAGCAGTTGGACAGCAAATACAGATACGCAGTATTTT; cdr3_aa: CASSWTANTDTQYF
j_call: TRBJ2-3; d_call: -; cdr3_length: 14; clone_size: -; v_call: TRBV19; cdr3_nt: TGTGCCAGTAGTATCTTCGGGGGAATAGGGACGCAGTATTTT; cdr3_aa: CASSIFGGIGTQYF
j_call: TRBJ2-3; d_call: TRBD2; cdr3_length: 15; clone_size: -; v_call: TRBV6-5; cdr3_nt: TGTGCCAGCACCCCTCCGGGACTAGCAACAGATACGCAGTATTTT; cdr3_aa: CASTPPGLATDTQYF
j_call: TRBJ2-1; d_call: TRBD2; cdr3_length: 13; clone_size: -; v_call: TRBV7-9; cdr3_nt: TGTGCCAGCAGCTTAGCGGGAGGGTATGAGCAGTTCTTC; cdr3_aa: CASSLAGGYEQFF
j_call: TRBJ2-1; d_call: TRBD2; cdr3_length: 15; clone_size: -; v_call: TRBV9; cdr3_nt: TGTGCCAGCAGCGTAGACACTAGCGGGAGCAATGAGCAGTTCTTC; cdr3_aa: CASSVDTSGSNEQFF
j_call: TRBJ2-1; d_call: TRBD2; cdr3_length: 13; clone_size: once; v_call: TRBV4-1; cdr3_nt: TGCGCCAGTGGGACTAGCGGCTACAATGAGCAGTTCTTC; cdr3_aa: CASGTSGYNEQFF
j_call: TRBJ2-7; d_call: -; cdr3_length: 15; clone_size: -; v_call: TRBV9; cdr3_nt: TGTGCCAGCAGCGCCGACTCCGGTGGCCTGGTCGAGCAGTACTTC; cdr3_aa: CASSADSGGLVEQYF
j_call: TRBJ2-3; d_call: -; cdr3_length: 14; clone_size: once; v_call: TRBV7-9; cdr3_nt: TGTGCCAGCAGCTTGGGACTGAGCACAGATACGCAGTATTTT; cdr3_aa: CASSLGLSTDTQYF
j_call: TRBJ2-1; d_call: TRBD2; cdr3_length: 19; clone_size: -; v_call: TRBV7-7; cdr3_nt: TGTGCTAGCAGCTTAGGTCAGCTCCTACCTGGCGGGAGGAGGGATGAGCAGTTCTTC; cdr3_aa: CASSLGQLLPGGRRDEQFF
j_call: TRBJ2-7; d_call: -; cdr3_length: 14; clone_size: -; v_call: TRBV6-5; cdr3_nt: TGTGCCAGCAGCTACACTAGTCCTAGCTACGAGCAGTACTTC; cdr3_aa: CASSYTSPSYEQYF
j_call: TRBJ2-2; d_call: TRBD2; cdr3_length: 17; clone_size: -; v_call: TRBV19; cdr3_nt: TGTGCCAGTATTCACAGACTAGCGGGAGTGGGGACCGGGGAGCTGTTTTTT; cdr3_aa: CASIHRLAGVGTGELFF
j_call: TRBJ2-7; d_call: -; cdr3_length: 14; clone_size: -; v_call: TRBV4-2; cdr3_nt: TGTGCCAGCAGCCAAGACAGGGTGGACTACGAGCAGTACTTC; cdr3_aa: CASSQDRVDYEQYF
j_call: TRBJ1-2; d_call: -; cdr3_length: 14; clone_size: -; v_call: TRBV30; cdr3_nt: TGTGCCTGGAGTCCAGAGGGAGGGTACTATGGCTACACCTTC; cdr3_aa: CAWSPEGGYYGYTF
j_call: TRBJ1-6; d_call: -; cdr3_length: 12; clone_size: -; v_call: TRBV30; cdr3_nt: TGTGCCTGGGCGGATTATAATTCACCCCTCCACTTT; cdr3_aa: CAWADYNSPLHF
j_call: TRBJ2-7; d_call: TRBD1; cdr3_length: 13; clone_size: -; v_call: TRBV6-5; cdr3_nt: TGTGCCAGCAGTGGAAACAGGGGCCACGAGCAGTACTTC; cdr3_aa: CASSGNRGHEQYF
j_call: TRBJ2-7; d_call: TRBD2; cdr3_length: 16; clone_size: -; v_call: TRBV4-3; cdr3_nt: TGCGCCAGCAGCCAAGATTCTGGCGGGAGGGCTTACGAGCAGTACTTC; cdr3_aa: CASSQDSGGRAYEQYF
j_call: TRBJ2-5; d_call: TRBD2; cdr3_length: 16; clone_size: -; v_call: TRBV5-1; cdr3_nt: TGCGCCAGCAGCTTTGGCACTAGCGGGGGACAAGAGACCCAGTACTTC; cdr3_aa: CASSFGTSGGQETQYF
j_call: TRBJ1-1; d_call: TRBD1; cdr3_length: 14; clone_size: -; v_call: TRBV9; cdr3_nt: TGTGCCAGCACCGCAGGGGGCGCGGAAACTGAAGCTTTCTTT; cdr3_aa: CASTAGGAETEAFF
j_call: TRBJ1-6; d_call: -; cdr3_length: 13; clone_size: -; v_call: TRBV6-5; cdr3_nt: TGTGCCAGCAGTCCCGGACTAGCATCACCCCTCCACTTT; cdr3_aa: CASSPGLASPLHF
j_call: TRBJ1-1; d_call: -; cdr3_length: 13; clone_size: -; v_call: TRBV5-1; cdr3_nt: TGCGCCAGCAGCTTAGAGCTGAACACTGAAGCTTTCTTT; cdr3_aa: CASSLELNTEAFF
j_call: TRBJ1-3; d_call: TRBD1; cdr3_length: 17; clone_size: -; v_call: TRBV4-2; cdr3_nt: TGTGCCAGCAGCCTTGGACAGGGCACCTTCTCTGGAAACACCATATATTTT; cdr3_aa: CASSLGQGTFSGNTIYF
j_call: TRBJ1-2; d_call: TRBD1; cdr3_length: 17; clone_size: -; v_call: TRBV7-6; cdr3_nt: TGTGCCAGCAGCTTAGAAACAGGGGTCTTACCTTTGGGAGGCTACACCTTC; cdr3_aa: CASSLETGVLPLGGYTF
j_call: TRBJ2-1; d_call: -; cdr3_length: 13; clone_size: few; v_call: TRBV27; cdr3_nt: TGTGCCAGCAGTTTATCTAGAGACAATGAGCAGTTCTTC; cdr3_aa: CASSLSRDNEQFF
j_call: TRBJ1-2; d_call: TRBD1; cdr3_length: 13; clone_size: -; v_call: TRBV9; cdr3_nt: TGTGCCAGCAACCAAGACAGGGGATATGGCTACACCTTC; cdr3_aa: CASNQDRGYGYTF
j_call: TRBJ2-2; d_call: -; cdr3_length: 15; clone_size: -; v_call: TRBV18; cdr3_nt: TGTGCCAGCTCACCACCATCCAGGTCCAACGGGGAGCTGTTTTTT; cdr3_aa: CASSPPSRSNGELFF
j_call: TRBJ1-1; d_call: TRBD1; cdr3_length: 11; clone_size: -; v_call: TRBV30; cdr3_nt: TGTGCCTGGATGGGGGACAGCGAAGCTTTCTTT; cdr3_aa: CAWMGDSEAFF
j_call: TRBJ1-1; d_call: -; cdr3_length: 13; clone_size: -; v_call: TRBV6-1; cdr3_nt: TGTGCCAGCTTTGGCGGTTCGTTAACTGAAGCTTTCTTT; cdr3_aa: CASFGGSLTEAFF
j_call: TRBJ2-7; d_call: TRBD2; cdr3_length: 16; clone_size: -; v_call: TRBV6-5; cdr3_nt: TGTGCCAGCAGTTCCTGGGGAGGGAGGGCGGTCGCCGAGCAGTACTTC; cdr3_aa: CASSSWGGRAVAEQYF
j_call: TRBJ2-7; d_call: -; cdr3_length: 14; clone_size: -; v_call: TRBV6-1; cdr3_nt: TGTGCCAGCAGGGCAGGCCAGACACTCTACGAGCAGTACTTC; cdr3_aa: CASRAGQTLYEQYF
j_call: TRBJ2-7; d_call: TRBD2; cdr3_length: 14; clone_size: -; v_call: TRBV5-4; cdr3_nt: TGTGCCAGCAGCCCCGGGACTAACACCTACGAGCAGTACTTC; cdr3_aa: CASSPGTNTYEQYF
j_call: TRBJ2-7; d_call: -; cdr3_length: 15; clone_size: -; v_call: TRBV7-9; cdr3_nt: TGTGCCAGCAGCTCCCGACTAGGAACGGGCCACGAGCAGTACTTC; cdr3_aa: CASSSRLGTGHEQYF
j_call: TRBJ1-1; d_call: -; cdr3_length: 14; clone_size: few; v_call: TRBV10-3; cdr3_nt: TGTGCCATCAGAGCCTCGGGACAGAACACTGAAGCTTTCTTT; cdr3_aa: CAIRASGQNTEAFF
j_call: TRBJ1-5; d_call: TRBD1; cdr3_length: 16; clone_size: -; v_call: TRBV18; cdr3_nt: TGTGCCAGCTCACCAACAGGGGCCCTCAACAATCAGCCCCAGCATTTT; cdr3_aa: CASSPTGALNNQPQHF
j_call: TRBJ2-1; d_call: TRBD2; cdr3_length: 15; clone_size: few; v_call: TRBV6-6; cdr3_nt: TGTGCCAGCAGGCCCGGACTAGCGGCCTACAATGAGCAGTTCTTC; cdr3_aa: CASRPGLAAYNEQFF
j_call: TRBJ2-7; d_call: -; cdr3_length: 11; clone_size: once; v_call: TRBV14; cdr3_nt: TGTGCCAGCAGCCAAGGCGTAATCTTCTACTTC; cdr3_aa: CASSQGVIFYF
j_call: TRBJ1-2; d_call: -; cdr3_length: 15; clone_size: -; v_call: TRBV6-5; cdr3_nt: TGTGCCAGCAGTTACTCGATACAGGGTTCCTATGGCTACACCTTC; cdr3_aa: CASSYSIQGSYGYTF
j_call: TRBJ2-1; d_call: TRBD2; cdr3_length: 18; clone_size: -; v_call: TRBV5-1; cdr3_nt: TGCGCCAGCAGCCGCTACGTAGGACTAGCGGGAGGAGGCAATGAGCAGCTCTTC; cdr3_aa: CASSRYVGLAGGGNEQLF
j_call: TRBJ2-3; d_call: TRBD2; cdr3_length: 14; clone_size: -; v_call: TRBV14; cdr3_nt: TGTGCCAGCAGCCCCAGCGGGAGCCCAGATACGCAGTATTTT; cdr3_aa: CASSPSGSPDTQYF
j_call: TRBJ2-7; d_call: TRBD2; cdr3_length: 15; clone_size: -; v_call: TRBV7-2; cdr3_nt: TGTGCCAGCAGCTTAAGTGGAGGCGGGAGCCACGAGCAGTACTTC; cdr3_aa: CASSLSGGGSHEQYF
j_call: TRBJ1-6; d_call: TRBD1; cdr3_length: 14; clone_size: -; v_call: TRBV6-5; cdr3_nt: TGTGCCAGCACTAACAGGGGGAACAATTCACCCCTCCACTTT; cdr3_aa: CASTNRGNNSPLHF
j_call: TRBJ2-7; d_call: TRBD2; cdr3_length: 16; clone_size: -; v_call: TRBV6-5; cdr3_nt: TGTGCCAGCAGTTACTCTTCGGGGGGGAGCTCCTACGAGCAGTACTTC; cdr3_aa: CASSYSSGGSSYEQYF